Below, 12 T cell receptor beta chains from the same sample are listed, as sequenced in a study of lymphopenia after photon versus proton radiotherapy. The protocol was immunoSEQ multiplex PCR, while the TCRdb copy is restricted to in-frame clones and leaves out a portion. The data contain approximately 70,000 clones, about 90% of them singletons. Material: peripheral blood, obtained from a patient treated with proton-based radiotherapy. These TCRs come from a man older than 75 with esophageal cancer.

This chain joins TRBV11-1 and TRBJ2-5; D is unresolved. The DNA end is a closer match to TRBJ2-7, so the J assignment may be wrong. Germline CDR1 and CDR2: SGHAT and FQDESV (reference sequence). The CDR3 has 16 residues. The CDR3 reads CASSSRPRALSYEQYF. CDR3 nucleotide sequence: TGTGCCAGCAGCTCACGACCGCGAGCGCTCTCCTACGAGCAGTACTTC.

The CDR3 loop is CASSIIGAGAYTEAFF. Here the CDR3 DNA reads TGTGCCAGTAGTATAATCGGAGCAGGGGCTTACACTGAAGCTTTCTTT. The rearrangement joins TRBV19 to TRBJ1-1; maybe TRBD1 (6 bases). V was pared by 2 bases and J by 3 bases, with 16 bases between. Per germline, CDR1 LNHDA and CDR2 SQIVND (reference sequence). This CDR3 is built from 16 residues.

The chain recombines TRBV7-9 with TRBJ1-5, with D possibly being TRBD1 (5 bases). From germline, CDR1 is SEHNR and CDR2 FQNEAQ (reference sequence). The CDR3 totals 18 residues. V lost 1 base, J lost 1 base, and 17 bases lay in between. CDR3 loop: CASSLEMVEGRSNQPQHF. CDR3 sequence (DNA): TGTGCCAGCAGCTTAGAGATGGTGGAGGGGAGAAGCAATCAGCCCCAGCATTTT.

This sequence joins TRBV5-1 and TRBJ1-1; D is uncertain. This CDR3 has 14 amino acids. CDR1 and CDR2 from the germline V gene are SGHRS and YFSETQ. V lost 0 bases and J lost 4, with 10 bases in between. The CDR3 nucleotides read TGCGCCAGCAGCTTGGCCAAGAAGACCACTGAAGCTTTCTTT. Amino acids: CASSLAKKTTEAFF.

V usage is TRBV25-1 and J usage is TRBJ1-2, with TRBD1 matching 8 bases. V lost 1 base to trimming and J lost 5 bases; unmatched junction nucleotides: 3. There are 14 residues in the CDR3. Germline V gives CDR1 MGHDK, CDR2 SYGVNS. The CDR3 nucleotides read TGTGCCAGCAGTGAATTGGACAGGGAATATGGCTACACCTTC. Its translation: CASSELDREYGYTF.

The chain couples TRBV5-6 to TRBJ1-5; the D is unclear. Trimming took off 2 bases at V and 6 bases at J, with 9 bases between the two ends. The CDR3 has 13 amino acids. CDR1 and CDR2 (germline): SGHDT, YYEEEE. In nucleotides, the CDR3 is TGTGCCAGCAGCTTTCAGGATAGTCAGCCCCAGCATTTT. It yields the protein CASSFQDSQPQHF.

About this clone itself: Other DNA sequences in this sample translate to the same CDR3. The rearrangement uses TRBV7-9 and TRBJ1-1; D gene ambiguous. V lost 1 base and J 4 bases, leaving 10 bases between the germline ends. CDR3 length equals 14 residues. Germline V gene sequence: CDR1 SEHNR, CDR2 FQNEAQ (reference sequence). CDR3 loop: CASSLVREGTEAFF. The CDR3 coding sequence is TGTGCCAGCAGCTTAGTCCGCGAGGGCACTGAAGCTTTCTTT.

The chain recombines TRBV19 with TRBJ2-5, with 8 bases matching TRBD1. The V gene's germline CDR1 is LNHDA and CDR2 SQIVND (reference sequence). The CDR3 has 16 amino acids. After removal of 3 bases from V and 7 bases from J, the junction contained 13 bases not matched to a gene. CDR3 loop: CASSMMGTGGFGTQYF. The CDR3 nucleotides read TGTGCCAGTAGTATGATGGGCACAGGGGGGTTCGGGACCCAGTACTTC.

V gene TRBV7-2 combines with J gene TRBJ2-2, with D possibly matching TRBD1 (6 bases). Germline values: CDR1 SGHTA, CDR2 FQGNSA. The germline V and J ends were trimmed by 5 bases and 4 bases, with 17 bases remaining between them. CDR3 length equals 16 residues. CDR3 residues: CASSALDRIFTGELFF. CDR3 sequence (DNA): TGTGCCAGCAGCGCCCTGGACAGAATTTTCACCGGGGAGCTGTTTTTT.

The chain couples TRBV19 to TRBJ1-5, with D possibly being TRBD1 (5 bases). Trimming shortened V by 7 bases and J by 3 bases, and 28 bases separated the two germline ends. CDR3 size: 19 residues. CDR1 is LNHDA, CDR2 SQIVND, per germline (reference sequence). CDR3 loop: CASTGRSGGATKLNQPQHF. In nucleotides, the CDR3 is TGTGCCAGTACTGGCCGGTCCGGCGGGGCGACCAAACTCAATCAGCCCCAGCATTTT.

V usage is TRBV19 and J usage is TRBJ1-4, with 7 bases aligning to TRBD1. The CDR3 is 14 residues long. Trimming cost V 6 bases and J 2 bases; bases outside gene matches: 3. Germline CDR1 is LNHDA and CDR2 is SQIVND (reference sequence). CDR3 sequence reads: CASRRGQTNEKLFF. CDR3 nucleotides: TGTGCCAGTAGAAGGGGGCAGACTAATGAAAAACTGTTTTTT.

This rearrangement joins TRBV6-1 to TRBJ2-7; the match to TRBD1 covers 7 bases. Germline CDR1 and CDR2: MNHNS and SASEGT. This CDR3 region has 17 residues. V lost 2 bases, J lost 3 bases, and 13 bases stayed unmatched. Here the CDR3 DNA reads TGTGCCAGCAGTGAAAGGGGAGACAGGGCCTTTTTCTACGAGCAGTACTTC. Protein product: CASSERGDRAFFYEQYF.